One sample yielded the 5 T cell receptor beta chains listed below, sequenced in a study of metastatic and nonmetastatic thyroid tumors. TCRdb reanalyzed the PCR reads with MiXCR. The sample lists roughly 58,000 clones; 4% to 4.5% were seen once. Ahead of thyroid surgery, no patient had received treatment of any kind. The source material was blood. The receptors here all came from a female donor with papillary thyroid cancer or a benign thyroid nodule (not recorded which). Some clones in this sample may be carry-over from other donors' samples.

This clone came up many times. CDR3 DNA sequence: TGCGCCAGCAGCCCTGCTGGGACAGGTACTAACTATGGCTACACCTTC. This sequence encodes CASSPAGTGTNYGYTF. This rearrangement joins TRBV5-1 to TRBJ1-2; 8 bases align to TRBD1. Germline CDR1 SGHRS, CDR2 YFSETQ. Losses at the gene ends were 4 bases for V and 0 bases for J; bases not matched to a gene: 8. CDR3 size: 16 residues. Complete variable domain (other parts from reference TRBV5-1 and TRBJ1-2): KAGVTQTPRYLIKTRGQQVTLSCSPISGHRSVSWYQQTPGQGLQFLFEYFSETQRNKGNFPGRFSGRQFSNSRSEMNVSTLELGDSALYLCASSPAGTGTNYGYTFGSGTRLTVV.

In this sample, this clone turned up many times. The V call is TRBV7-9, the J call TRBJ2-1; 10 positions match TRBD2. The CDR3 loop spans 15 amino acids. Germline V gene data show CDR1 as SEHNR and CDR2 as FQNEAQ (reference sequence). The V and J ends lost 7 bases and 5 bases, in that order; junction bases with no gene match: 8. CDR3 coding DNA: TGTGCCAGCACCAAAGGACTAGCGGAAAACAATGAGCAGTTCTTC. It yields the protein CASTKGLAENNEQFF.

Worth noting for this clone: The conserved final phenylalanine or tryptophan is absent from the CDR3, which likely points to a read error. The chain couples TRBV14 to TRBJ2-7; 11 bases align to TRBD1. The CDR3 covers 14 residues. CDR1 is SGHDN and CDR2 is FVKESK in the germline V gene. In DNA form, the CDR3 reads TGTGCCATCAGCCTTGGGACAGGGGGTTACGAGCAGTACCTC. It encodes CAISLGTGGYEQYL.

This clone was counted many times. This CDR3 is CASRSRRDTEAFF. CDR3 DNA sequence: TGTGCCAGCAGATCCCGCAGAGACACTGAAGCTTTCTTT. The chain couples TRBV2 to TRBJ1-1; no clear D gene. CDR3 length: 13 residues. Trimming removed 6 bases from V and 3 bases from J, with 11 bases in between. Germline V gene sequence: CDR1 SNHLY, CDR2 FYNNEI.

DNA of the CDR3: TGCAGTGCTGAACAGGGGGCTTTGGACATTCAGTACTTC. This gives the protein CSAEQGALDIQYF. V and J are TRBV20-1 and TRBJ2-4; 9 bases map to TRBD1. CDR1 and CDR2 from the germline V gene are DFQATT and SNEGSKA (reference sequence). The length of the CDR3 is 13 residues. Trimming cost V 5 bases and J 8 bases; bases outside gene matches: 7.